This is a list of T cell receptor beta chains from one sample in a study of T cell changes during pregnancy in multiple sclerosis. The table came from immunoSEQ multiplex PCR; TCRdb's copy has only in-frame clones and leaves some out. The sample contains around 95,000 clones, around 94% of which appear only once. Sequences were derived from peripheral blood, sampled after pregnancy. The receptor source for this set is a female donor in good health, enrolled as a control in a pregnancy study. CDR3s include the opening cysteine and the closing phenylalanine or tryptophan. A D gene is named only where the DNA matches it firmly. For some rows the clone size is stated as once, few or many, or as a class when expanded; others skip it.

d_gene	len	abundance	v_gene	j_gene	CDR3nt	CDR3aa
TRBD2	16	NA	TRBV2	TRBJ2-3	TGTGCCAGCAGTATCATAGCGGGAGTAGGTACAGATACGCAGTATTTT	CASSIIAGVGTDTQYF
NA	13	NA	TRBV7-2	TRBJ2-5	TGTGCCAGCAGCCGCAGGGTACAAGAGACCCAGTACTTC	CASSRRVQETQYF
TRBD1	18	few	TRBV5-1	TRBJ2-6	TGCGCCAGCAGCGTGATGGACAGGGGGATCTCTGGGGCCAACGTCCTGACTTTC	CASSVMDRGISGANVLTF
NA	13	NA	TRBV29-1	TRBJ1-1	TGCAGCGTTGTATTCGGGATGAACACTGAAGCTTTCTTT	CSVVFGMNTEAFF
TRBD1	17	NA	TRBV7-9	TRBJ1-5	TGTGCCAGCAGCTTAGTTTTGTCGACAGGGGAAAATCAGCCCCAGCATTTT	CASSLVLSTGENQPQHF
NA	13	NA	TRBV19	TRBJ2-7	TGTGCCAGTAGTATAACAGGTACCTACGAGCAGTACTTC	CASSITGTYEQYF
NA	11	NA	TRBV6-5	TRBJ1-1	TGTGCCAGCAGTTATCAGGGGAAAGCTTTCTTT	CASSYQGKAFF
TRBD1	15	NA	TRBV6-6	TRBJ1-2	TGTGCCAGCAGCCTAATACCGACAGGGGACGATGGCTACACCTTC	CASSLIPTGDDGYTF
NA	15	NA	TRBV2	TRBJ1-3	TGTGCCAGCAGTGTGAGCCCGCGATCTGGAAACACCATATATTTT	CASSVSPRSGNTIYF
TRBD1	15	NA	TRBV5-1	TRBJ1-2	TGCGCCAGCAGCTCCGAAGGGGACAGAACCTATGGCTACACCTTC	CASSSEGDRTYGYTF
TRBD2	11	NA	TRBV6-6	TRBJ2-7	TGTGCCAGCTGGGGGGGTGGCGAGCAGTACTTC	CASWGGGEQYF
TRBD1	14	NA	TRBV6-5	TRBJ2-5	TGTGCCAGCAGTCGGGGACAGGGAAAAGAGACCCAGTACTTC	CASSRGQGKETQYF
TRBD1	16	once	TRBV6-6	TRBJ1-3	TGTGCCAGCAGTAGCACAGGGGGCGGCTCTGGAAACACCATATATTTT	CASSSTGGGSGNTIYF
NA	17	NA	TRBV7-9	TRBJ2-6	TGTGCCAGCAGCTTAGGGGGAAGGGGATATGGGGCCAACGTCCTGACTTTC	CASSLGGRGYGANVLTF
NA	14	NA	TRBV6-5	TRBJ1-3	TGTGCCAGCAGCCGTACGGACACAGGAAACACCATATATTTT	CASSRTDTGNTIYF
NA	12	NA	TRBV28	TRBJ1-4	TGTGCCAGCAATCTCGCAGGGGAAAAACTGTTTTTT	CASNLAGEKLFF
NA	15	NA	TRBV19	TRBJ2-4	TGTGCCAGTAGTATGGCCGGACAAGGGTTGGACATTCAGTACTTC	CASSMAGQGLDIQYF
NA	16	NA	TRBV5-1	TRBJ2-3	TGCGCCAGCAGCTTGAAACGGACGGGGAGCACAGATACGCAGTATTTT	CASSLKRTGSTDTQYF
TRBD1	11	NA	TRBV20-1	TRBJ2-7	TGCAGTGCTAGCCGCGGACAGGGGCATTACTTC	CSASRGQGHYF
TRBD1	17	once	TRBV25-1	TRBJ1-3	TGTGCCAGCAGTCTCACCGGGACAGGGGGCCTTCGAAACACCATATATTTT	CASSLTGTGGLRNTIYF
TRBD2	17	NA	TRBV18	TRBJ2-3	TGTGCCAGCTCACCAAGGCGACTAGCGGGAAGCACAGATACGCAGTATTTT	CASSPRRLAGSTDTQYF
NA	16	NA	TRBV4-2	TRBJ2-3	TGTGCCAGCAGCCCACTACTAGGACTACCCGTAGGTACGCAGTATTTT	CASSPLLGLPVGTQYF
TRBD1	18	NA	TRBV19	TRBJ2-6	TGTGCCAGTAGTATGTTTGGGGGACAGGGCCTGGCGGCCAACGTCCTGACTTTC	CASSMFGGQGLAANVLTF
NA	15	NA	TRBV18	TRBJ1-4	TGTGCCAGCTCACCGGGGGATGGGGGCGTCGAAAAACTGTTTTTT	CASSPGDGGVEKLFF
TRBD1	13	NA	TRBV6-5	TRBJ2-3	TGTGCCAGCAGTACGACAGGGGCCGATACGCAGTATTTT	CASSTTGADTQYF
NA	13	once	TRBV11-3	TRBJ2-2	TGTGCCAGCAGCTTAGATCTTACCGGGGAGCTGTTTTTT	CASSLDLTGELFF
NA	11	NA	TRBV2	TRBJ1-1	TGTGCCAGCAGTCCCCGGACTGAAGCTTTCTTT	CASSPRTEAFF
NA	14	NA	TRBV29-1	TRBJ2-6	TGCAGCGTTGAGGCGGACTCTGGGGCCAACGTCCTGACTTTC	CSVEADSGANVLTF
NA	20	once	TRBV9	TRBJ2-7	TGTGCCAGCAGCTTACGACCTATTAGGGGGGGCGGACAGGGTACCTACGAGCAGTACTTC	CASSLRPIRGGGQGTYEQYF
NA	12	NA	TRBV27	TRBJ2-2	TGTGCCAGCAGTGCCTACGGCGGGGAGCTGTTTTTT	CASSAYGGELFF
NA	14	once	TRBV5-1	TRBJ1-2	TGCGCCAGCAGCCCGGACAGTCAACTTAATGGCTACACCTTC	CASSPDSQLNGYTF
NA	18	NA	TRBV19	TRBJ2-6	TGTGCCAGTAGTAATCAGGCCAGCCCCACCTCTGGGGCCAACGTCCTGACTTTC	CASSNQASPTSGANVLTF
TRBD1	15	NA	TRBV6-1	TRBJ2-3	TGTGCCAGCAGCGATAATGGACAGGGGACAGATACGCAGTATTTT	CASSDNGQGTDTQYF
NA	14	NA	TRBV28	TRBJ1-4	TGTGCCAGCAGACCCGGGACTATAGGTGAAAAACTGTTTTTT	CASRPGTIGEKLFF
TRBD1	16	NA	TRBV28	TRBJ1-4	TGTGCCAGCGGGACAGGGAAGATCGGGGGGAATGAAAAACTGTTTTTT	CASGTGKIGGNEKLFF
NA	15	NA	TRBV25-1	TRBJ1-2	TGTGCCAGCAGTGAATTTGGGGGGAAAGACTATGGCTACACCTTC	CASSEFGGKDYGYTF
NA	12	NA	TRBV2	TRBJ2-5	TGTGCCAGCAGCACCACAGGAGAGACCCAGTACTTC	CASSTTGETQYF
NA	15	once	TRBV2	TRBJ1-5	TGTGCCAGCAGTGAGTTCGGCAGGGTCAATCAGCCCCAGCATTTT	CASSEFGRVNQPQHF
NA	15	NA	TRBV4-1	TRBJ2-5	TGCGCCAGCAGCCACGCAGGGACTTACGAAGAGACCCAGTACTTC	CASSHAGTYEETQYF
TRBD2	14	NA	TRBV6-5	TRBJ2-3	TGTGCCAGCAGTTACTCCGGGGGGGGTTCTACGCAGTATTTT	CASSYSGGGSTQYF
NA	13	NA	TRBV7-2	TRBJ2-1	TGTGCCAGCCGGCGGAGCTCCTACAATGAGCAGTTCTTC	CASRRSSYNEQFF
NA	15	NA	TRBV2	TRBJ2-1	TGTGCCAGCAGTCAACCCAGGGTTCAGGGCAATGAGCAGTTCTTC	CASSQPRVQGNEQFF
TRBD1	16	NA	TRBV7-2	TRBJ2-7	TGTGCCAGCAGCTTAGAGGGTGGGACAGCCTCCTACGAGCAGTACTTC	CASSLEGGTASYEQYF
TRBD1	15	NA	TRBV5-1	TRBJ1-4	TGCGCCAGCAGCTTGGCCGGGACAGTTGATGAAAAACTGTTTTTT	CASSLAGTVDEKLFF
TRBD1	16	NA	TRBV7-9	TRBJ2-7	TGTGCCAGCAGCTTAGCGGGGGACAGGGGTTTCTACGAGCAGTACTTC	CASSLAGDRGFYEQYF
NA	12	NA	TRBV2	TRBJ1-5	TGTGCCAGCAGTGGACAGGCCATACCCCAGCATTTT	CASSGQAIPQHF
NA	16	once	TRBV7-2	TRBJ2-1	TGTGCCAGCAGCCCCCTCGGTAGCGGAGCTTACAATGAGCAGTTCTTC	CASSPLGSGAYNEQFF
NA	14	NA	TRBV5-1	TRBJ1-1	TGCGCCAGCAGCCCCGGGACACCGAACACTGAAGCTTTCTTT	CASSPGTPNTEAFF
TRBD1	15	NA	TRBV2	TRBJ2-7	TGTGCCAGCAGTGATACCGGGACAGGGGTTGACGAGCAGTACTTC	CASSDTGTGVDEQYF
NA	15	NA	TRBV30	TRBJ2-5	TGTGCCTGGAGTACTCCAGGGTTTGGGGAAGAGACCCAGTACTTC	CAWSTPGFGEETQYF
NA	12	NA	TRBV11-3	TRBJ2-7	TGTGCCAGCAGCTCCACAGGATCCGAGCAGTACTTC	CASSSTGSEQYF
NA	11	NA	TRBV7-9	TRBJ2-4	TGTGCCAGCAGCCCTCGTGACATTCAGTACTTC	CASSPRDIQYF
TRBD1	17	NA	TRBV7-9	TRBJ1-2	TGTGCCAGCAGCTTAGGCCTGAGGGGGCGAGACTACTATGGCTACACCTTC	CASSLGLRGRDYYGYTF
TRBD2	15	NA	TRBV6-6	TRBJ2-1	TGTGCCAGCAGTTACCCCCTAGCGGGAGATAATGAGCAGTTCTTC	CASSYPLAGDNEQFF
NA	14	NA	TRBV10-3	TRBJ2-1	TGTGCCTCGAACCGGGACTTTCCCTACAATGAGCAGTTCTTC	CASNRDFPYNEQFF